This entry describes one T cell receptor (beta chain). Its target antigen remains unknown. No base quality information exists; no much larger clone differs at one position. This sample is part of a study of T cells in localized non-small cell lung cancer (dated by TCRdb to about 2020). Regarding the complete study: T cell repertoires of 236 early-stage NSCLC patients were analyzed, with tumors being compared against uninvolved tumor-adjacent lungs. All 236 NSCLC patients in the cohort were treatment-naive and had localized lung tumors that were resected. A mean age of around 69 years was recorded for the NSCLC patients, of whom 129 were male and 85 to 110 were female.

Study-wide findings and limitations: Because of the exploratory design, TCR variables were selected using unadjusted p-values without false-discovery rate correction. Because multi-region tumor sequencing was not done, intratumor heterogeneity could not be ruled out. Higher T cell density in blood was associated with longer overall survival, whereas higher clonality in adjacent lung was associated with shorter survival. A median of about 55 of the top 100 tumor clones were detected in paired uninvolved adjacent lung, and 28 of these tumor clones were also found among the top 100 clones of the paired uninvolved adjacent lung. Uninvolved tumor-adjacent lung showed the highest T cell clonality, higher than tumor, which suggests more focused antigenic responses in the adjacent lung.

At diagnosis, tumor, uninvolved tumor-adjacent lung and peripheral blood were collected and then preserved as a mix of FFPE and fresh-frozen material. For TCR repertoire profiling, blood samples were analyzed in the form of peripheral blood mononuclear cells. V sheds 4 bases and J sheds 4 bases, leaving 19 bases between their ends. From its cysteine to its phenylalanine, the CDR3 spans 16 amino acids. The entry retains the CDR3 DNA only, 48 bases that are in frame from base 1. CDR1 is given as LGHNA and CDR2 as YSLEER, both from the germline V gene. The immunoSEQ Assay was used to sequence TCR beta CDR3 regions from DNA. The source study handled its data this way. T cell density was computed as TCR beta template counts normalized to usable DNA estimated by amplifying housekeeping genes. Richness was estimated with the preseqR package, extrapolating to 400,000 templates for PBMC samples and 120,000 templates for tissue samples. Clonality was defined as one minus Pielou's evenness. Tissue-enriched TCRs were identified by differential abundance testing using productive amino-acid clonotypes, minimum total count 5 and alpha 0.1. The Jaccard Index and the Morisita Overlap Index were used to measure how much the repertoires overlapped between compartments. GLIPH grouped TCR beta CDR3s together with public tetramer-defined viral CDR3s, and a viral motif had to include at least three viral sequences and show V-gene enrichment. TCRdb took over this immuneACCESS table, retaining in-frame rearrangements with V and J assigned. Such tables are incomplete; in checked studies, under half of the missing clones stem from an unresolved V gene, and the remainder is unexplained. V and J calls and clone size are given by that table; D and trimming were obtained from the DNA. In this sample the table shows over 25,000 clones, roughly 87% of which occur a single time. Approximately 6.8% of the sample belongs to the ten largest clones.

The receptor comes from a male donor aged 60 or over with stage I lung adenocarcinoma. The input for sequencing was peripheral blood, taken before any cancer treatment. The sequence joins TRBV4-3 to TRBJ2-5; the D gene is perhaps TRBD1 or TRBD2, as each covers 5 bases. The CDR3 protein sequence reads: CASSPGNGAGVETQYF. The nucleotides read TGCGCCAGCAGCCCAGGGAACGGGGCGGGCGTAGAGACCCAGTACTTC.